This is a list of T cell receptor beta chains from one sample in a study of blood T cells in healthy people across ages. MiXCR, applied by TCRdb to the 5' RACE reads, yields one record per CDR3 protein. The sample has roughly 700,000 distinct CDR3 sequences, about 34% seen once; the top ten hold approximately 15%. Sequenced input: blood. Receptors originate from a woman older than 75 in good health. The CDR3 runs from the conserved cysteine through the conserved F or W.

j_call	v_call	cdr3_aa
TRBJ1-1	TRBV20-1	CSPPRGLLNTEAFF
TRBJ1-1	TRBV19	CASSTQRGTEAFF
TRBJ1-1	TRBV7-2	CASSSDLHGLAFF
TRBJ2-5	TRBV12-3/TRBV12-4	CASSFGDCGPGGEQYF
TRBJ2-7	TRBV5-6	CASLWGGGGEQYF
TRBJ1-5	TRBV7-9	CASSPGHGGGQPQHF
TRBJ2-5	TRBV4-1	CASSQDGTGYEETQYF
TRBJ1-2	TRBV4-3	CASSQEEGDQGYTF
TRBJ2-1	TRBV20-1	CSARDPGVDYNEQFF
TRBJ1-2	TRBV5-1	CASSTGQGIPSGYTF
TRBJ2-3	TRBV14	CASSQILSTDTQYF
TRBJ2-5	TRBV5-1	CASSRLALNPGETQYF
TRBJ2-7	TRBV5-1	CASSPRQPYEQYF
TRBJ2-1	TRBV30	CAWRKAGAPSTEQFF
TRBJ2-3	TRBV20-1	CSSSWASTDTQYF
TRBJ2-6	TRBV29-1	CSVDVSSGANVRTF
TRBJ1-2	TRBV28	CASSLGLNYGYTF
TRBJ2-3	TRBV11-2	CASSLDRNRVQGHTQYF
TRBJ1-2	TRBV5-5	CASSLVTYSRRGYGYTF
TRBJ1-2	TRBV10-3	CAISDSTNYGYTF
TRBJ2-4	TRBV7-2	CASSFRASEQYF
TRBJ2-6	TRBV20-1	CSASIGHSGANVLTF
TRBJ2-2	TRBV6-1	CASGDPGGNTGELFF
NA	TRBV7-2	CASSLGAGGILQETQYF
TRBJ2-5	TRBV4-1	CASSGTPGLAGAMFMQYF
TRBJ1-1	TRBV20-1	CSARITLMNTEAFF